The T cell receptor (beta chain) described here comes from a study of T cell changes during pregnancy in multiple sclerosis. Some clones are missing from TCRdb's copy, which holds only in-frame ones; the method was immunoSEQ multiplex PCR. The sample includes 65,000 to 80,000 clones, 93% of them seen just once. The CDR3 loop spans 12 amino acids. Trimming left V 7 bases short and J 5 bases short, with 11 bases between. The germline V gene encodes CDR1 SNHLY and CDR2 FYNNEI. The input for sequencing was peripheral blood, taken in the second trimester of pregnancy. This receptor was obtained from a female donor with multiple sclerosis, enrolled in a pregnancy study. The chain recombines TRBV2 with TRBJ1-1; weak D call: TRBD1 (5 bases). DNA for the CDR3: TGTGCCAGCATTCCGGGGGGGACTGAAGCTTTCTTT. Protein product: CASIPGGTEAFF.